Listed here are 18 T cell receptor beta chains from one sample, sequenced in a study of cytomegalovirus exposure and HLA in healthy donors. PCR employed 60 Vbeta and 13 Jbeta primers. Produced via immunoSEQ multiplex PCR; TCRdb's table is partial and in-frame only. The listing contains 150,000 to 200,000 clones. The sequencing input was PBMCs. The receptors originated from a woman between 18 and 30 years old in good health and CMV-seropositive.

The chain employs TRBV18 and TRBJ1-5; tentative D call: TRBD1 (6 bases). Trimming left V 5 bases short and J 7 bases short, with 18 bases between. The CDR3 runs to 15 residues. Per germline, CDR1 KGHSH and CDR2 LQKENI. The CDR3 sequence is CASSNLQGGNQPQHF. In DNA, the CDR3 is TGTGCCAGCTCAAACCTACAGGGAGGGAACCAGCCCCAGCATTTT.

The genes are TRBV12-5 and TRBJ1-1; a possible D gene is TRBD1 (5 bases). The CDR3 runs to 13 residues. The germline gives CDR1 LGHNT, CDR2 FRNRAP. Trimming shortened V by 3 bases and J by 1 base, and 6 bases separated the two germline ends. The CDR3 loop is CASGLGENTEAFF. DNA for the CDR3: TGTGCTAGTGGTTTAGGGGAGAACACTGAAGCTTTCTTT. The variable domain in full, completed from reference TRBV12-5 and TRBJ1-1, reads DARVTQTPRHKVTEMGQEVTMRCQPILGHNTVFWYRQTMMQGLELLAYFRNRAPLDDSGMPKDRFSAEMPDATLATLKIQPSEPRDSAVYFCASGLGENTEAFFGQGTRLTVV.

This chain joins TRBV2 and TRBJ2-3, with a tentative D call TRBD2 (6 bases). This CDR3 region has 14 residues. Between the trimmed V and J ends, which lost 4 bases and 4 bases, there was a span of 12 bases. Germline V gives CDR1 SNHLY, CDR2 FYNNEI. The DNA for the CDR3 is TGTGCCAGCAGTGGGGCGGGACGGGCAGATACGCAGTATTTT. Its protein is CASSGAGRADTQYF. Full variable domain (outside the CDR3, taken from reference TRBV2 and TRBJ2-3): EPEVTQTPSHQVTQMGQEVILRCVPISNHLYFYWYRQILGQKVEFLVSFYNNEISEKSEIFDDQFSVERPDGSNFTLKIRSTKLEDSAMYFCASSGAGRADTQYFGPGTRLTVL.

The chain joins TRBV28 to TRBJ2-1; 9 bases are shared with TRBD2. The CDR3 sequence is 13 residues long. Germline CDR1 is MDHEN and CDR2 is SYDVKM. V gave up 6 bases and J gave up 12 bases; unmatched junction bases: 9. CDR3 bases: TGTGCCAGCAGGCTAGCGGGATTACGGGCGCAGTTCTTC. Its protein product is CASRLAGLRAQFF.

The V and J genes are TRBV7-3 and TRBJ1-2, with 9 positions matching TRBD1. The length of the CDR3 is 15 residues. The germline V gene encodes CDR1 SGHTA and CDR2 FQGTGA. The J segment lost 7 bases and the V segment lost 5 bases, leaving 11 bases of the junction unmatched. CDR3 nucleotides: TGTGCCAGCAGCCTCTGGGACAGGGTATACTGTGGCTACACCTTC. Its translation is CASSLWDRVYCGYTF.

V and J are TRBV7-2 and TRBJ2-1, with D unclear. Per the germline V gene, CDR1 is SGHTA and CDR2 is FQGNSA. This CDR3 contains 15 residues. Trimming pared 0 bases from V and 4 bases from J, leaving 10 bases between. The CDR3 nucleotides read TGTGCCAGCAGCTTAGCTTCCAGATTATACAATGAGCAGTTCTTC. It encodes CASSLASRLYNEQFF. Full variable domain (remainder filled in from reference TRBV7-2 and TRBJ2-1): GAGVSQSPSNKVTEKGKDVELRCDPISGHTALYWYRQSLGQGLEFLIYFQGNSAPDKSGLPSDRFSAERTGGSVSTLTIQRTQQEDSAVYLCASSLASRLYNEQFFGPGTRLTVL.

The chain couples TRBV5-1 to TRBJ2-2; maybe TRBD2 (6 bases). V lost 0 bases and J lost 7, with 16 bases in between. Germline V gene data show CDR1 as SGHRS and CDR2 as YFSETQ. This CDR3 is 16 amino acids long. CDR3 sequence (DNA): TGCGCCAGCAGCTTGGCCGCTTCTAGCGATATCGGGGAGCTGTTTTTT. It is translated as CASSLAASSDIGELFF.

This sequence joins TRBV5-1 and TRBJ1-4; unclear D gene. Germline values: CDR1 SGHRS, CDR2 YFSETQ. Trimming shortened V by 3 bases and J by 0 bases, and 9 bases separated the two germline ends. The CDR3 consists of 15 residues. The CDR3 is CASSSEAATNEKLFF. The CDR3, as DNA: TGCGCCAGCAGCTCGGAGGCTGCAACTAATGAAAAACTGTTTTTT.

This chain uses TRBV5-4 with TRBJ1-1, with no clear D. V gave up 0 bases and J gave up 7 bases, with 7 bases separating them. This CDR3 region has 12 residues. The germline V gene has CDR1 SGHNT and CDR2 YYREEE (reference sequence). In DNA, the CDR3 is TGTGCCAGCAGCTTGGATGGCAGTGAAGCTTTCTTT. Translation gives CASSLDGSEAFF.

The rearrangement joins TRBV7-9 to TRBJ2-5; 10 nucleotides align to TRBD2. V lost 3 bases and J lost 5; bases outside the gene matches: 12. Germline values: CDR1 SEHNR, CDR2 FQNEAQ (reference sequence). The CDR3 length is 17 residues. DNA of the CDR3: TGTGCCAGCAGCTTCGGGACTAGCGACGCATCGGGGGAGACCCAGTACTTC. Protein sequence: CASSFGTSDASGETQYF.

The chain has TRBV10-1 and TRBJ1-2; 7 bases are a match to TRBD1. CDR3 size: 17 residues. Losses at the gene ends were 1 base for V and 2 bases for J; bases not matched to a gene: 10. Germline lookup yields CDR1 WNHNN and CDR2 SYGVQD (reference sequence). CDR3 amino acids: CASSEYGTGTANYGYTF. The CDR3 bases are TGCGCCAGCAGTGAGTACGGGACCGGGACAGCGAACTATGGCTACACCTTC.

CDR3 loop: CASSLGGLYEQYF. CDR3 bases: TGTGCCAGCAGCTTGGGGGGCCTCTACGAGCAGTACTTC. The chain uses TRBV5-6 and TRBJ2-7; maybe TRBD1 (5 bases). Trimming took off 0 bases at V and 3 bases at J, with 7 bases between the two ends. Germline V gene sequence: CDR1 SGHDT, CDR2 YYEEEE. This CDR3 spans 13 amino acids.

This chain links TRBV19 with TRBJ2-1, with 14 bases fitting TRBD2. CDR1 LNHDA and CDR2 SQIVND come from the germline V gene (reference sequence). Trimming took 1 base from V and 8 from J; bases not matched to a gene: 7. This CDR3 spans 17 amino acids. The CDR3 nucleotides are TGTGCCAGTAGTATAGTGCGGACTAGCGGGAGGCCGGATGAGCAGTTCTTC. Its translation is CASSIVRTSGRPDEQFF.

The CDR3 region has the DNA TGTGCCATCAGTGGGGGGGACGCTGAAGCTTTCTTT. Translating gives CAISGGDAEAFF. The chain has TRBV10-3 and TRBJ1-1; D might be TRBD1 (5 bases). V was clipped by 4 bases and J by 6 bases, with 9 bases between them. The CDR3 is 12 residues long. Germline values: CDR1 ENHRY, CDR2 SYGVKD.

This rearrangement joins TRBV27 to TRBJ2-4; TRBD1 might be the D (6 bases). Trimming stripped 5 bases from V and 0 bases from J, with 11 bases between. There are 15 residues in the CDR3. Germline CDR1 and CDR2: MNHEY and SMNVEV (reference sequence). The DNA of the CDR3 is TGTGCCAGCAGTAGGGTAGGGGGAGCCAAAAACATTCAGTACTTC. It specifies CASSRVGGAKNIQYF.

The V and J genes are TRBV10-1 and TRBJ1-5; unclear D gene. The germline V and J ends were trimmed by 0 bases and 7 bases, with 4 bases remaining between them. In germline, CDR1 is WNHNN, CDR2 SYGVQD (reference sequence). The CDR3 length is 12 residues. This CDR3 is CASSESSQPQHF. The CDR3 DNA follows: TGCGCCAGCAGTGAGTCGAGCCAGCCCCAGCATTTT.

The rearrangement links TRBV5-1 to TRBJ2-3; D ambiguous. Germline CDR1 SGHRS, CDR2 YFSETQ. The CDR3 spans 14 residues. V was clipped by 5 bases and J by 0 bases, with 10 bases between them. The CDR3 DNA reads TGCGCCAGCAGGCCCCAGGCGAGCACAGATACGCAGTATTTT. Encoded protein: CASRPQASTDTQYF.

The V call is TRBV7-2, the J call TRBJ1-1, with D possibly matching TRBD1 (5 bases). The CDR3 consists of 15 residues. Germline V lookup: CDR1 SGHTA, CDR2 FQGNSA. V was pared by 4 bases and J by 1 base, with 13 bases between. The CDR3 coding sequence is TGTGCCAGCAGCTCCAGGGTGGCGTCGAACACTGAAGCTTTCTTT. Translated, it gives CASSSRVASNTEAFF.